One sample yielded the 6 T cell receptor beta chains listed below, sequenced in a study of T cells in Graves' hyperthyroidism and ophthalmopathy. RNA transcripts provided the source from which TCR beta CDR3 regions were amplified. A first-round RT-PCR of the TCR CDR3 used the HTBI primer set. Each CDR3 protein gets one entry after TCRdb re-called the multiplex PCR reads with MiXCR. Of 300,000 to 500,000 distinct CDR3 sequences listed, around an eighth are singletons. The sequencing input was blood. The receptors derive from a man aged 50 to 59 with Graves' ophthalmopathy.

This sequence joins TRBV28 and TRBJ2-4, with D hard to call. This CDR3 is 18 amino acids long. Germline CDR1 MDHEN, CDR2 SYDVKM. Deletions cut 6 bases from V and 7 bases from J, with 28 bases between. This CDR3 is CASRRQVARTLQLNIQYF. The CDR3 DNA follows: TGTGCCAGCAGGCGACAAGTTGCCCGTACGCTGCAGCTGAACATTCAGTACTTC.

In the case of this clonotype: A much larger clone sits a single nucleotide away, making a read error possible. This chain's CDR3 is CASRGRENTEAFF. CDR3 in DNA: TGTGCCAGCAGGGGTAGAGAGAACACTGAAGCTTTCTTT. The chain uses TRBV12-3 or TRBV12-4 and TRBJ1-1; no clear D gene. This CDR3 has 13 residues. Trimming pared 6 bases from V and 1 base from J, leaving 9 bases between.

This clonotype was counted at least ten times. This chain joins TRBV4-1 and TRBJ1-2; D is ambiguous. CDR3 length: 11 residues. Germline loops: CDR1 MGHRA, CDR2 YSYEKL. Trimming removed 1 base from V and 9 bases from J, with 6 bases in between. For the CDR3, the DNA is TGCGCCAGCAGCCAAGTTGGACGCTACACCTTC. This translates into CASSQVGRYTF.

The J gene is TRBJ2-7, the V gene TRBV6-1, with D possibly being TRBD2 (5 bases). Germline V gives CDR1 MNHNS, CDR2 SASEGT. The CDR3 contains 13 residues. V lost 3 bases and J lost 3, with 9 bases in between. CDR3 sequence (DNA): TGTGCCAGCAGTGAGCTACTAGGCTACGAGCAGTACTTC. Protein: CASSELLGYEQYF.

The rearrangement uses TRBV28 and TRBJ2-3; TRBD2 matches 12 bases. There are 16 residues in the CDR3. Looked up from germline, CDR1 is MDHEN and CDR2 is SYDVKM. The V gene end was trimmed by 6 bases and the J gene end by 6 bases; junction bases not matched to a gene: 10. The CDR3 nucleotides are TGTGCCAGCAGCCCCCCCCCTAGCGGGAGGGGGGATACGCAGTATTTT. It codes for CASSPPPSGRGDTQYF.

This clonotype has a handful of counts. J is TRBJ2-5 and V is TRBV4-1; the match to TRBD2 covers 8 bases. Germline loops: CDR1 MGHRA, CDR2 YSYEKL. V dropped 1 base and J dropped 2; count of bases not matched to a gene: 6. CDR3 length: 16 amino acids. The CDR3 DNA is TGCGCCAGCAGCCAAGGCACCACTAGCGGACAAGAGACCCAGTACTTC. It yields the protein CASSQGTTSGQETQYF.